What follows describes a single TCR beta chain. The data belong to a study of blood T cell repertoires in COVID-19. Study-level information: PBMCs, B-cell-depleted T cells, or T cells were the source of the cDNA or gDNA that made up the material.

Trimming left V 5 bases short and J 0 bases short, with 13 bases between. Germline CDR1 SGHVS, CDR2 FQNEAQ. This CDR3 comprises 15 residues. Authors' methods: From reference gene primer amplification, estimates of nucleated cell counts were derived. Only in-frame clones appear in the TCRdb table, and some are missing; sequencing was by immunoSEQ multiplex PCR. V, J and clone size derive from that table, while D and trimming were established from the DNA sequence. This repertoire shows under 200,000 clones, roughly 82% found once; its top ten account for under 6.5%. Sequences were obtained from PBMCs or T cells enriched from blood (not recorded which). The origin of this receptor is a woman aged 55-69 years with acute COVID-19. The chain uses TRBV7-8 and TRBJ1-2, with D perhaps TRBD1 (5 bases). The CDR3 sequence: CASSPHAGTNYGYTF. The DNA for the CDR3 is TGTGCCAGCAGCCCGCATGCAGGGACTAACTATGGCTACACCTTC.